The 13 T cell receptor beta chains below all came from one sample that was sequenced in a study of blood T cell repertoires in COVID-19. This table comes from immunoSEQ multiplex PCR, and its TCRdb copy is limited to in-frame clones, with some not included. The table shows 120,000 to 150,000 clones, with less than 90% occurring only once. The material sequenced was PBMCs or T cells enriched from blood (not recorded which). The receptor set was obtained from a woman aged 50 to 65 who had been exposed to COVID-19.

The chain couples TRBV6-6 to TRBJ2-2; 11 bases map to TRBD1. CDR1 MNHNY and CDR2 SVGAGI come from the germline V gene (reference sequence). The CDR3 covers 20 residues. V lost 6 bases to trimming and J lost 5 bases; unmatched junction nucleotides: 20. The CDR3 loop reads CASSQRDRGSTSRGTGELFF. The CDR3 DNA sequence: TGTGCCAGCAGCCAGAGGGACAGGGGGTCGACTAGCCGAGGGACCGGGGAGCTGTTTTTT.

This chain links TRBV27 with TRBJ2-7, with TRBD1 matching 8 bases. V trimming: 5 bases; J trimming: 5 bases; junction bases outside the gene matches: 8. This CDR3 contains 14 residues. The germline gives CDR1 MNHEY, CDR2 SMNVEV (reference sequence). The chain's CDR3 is CASSPRTGMNEQYF. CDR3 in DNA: TGTGCCAGCAGTCCAAGGACAGGGATGAACGAGCAGTACTTC.

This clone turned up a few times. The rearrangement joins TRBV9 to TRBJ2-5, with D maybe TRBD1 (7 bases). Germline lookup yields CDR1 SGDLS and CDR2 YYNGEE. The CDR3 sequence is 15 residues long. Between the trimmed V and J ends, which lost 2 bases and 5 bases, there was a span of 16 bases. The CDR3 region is CASSVAPGGRETQYF. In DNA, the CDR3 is TGTGCCAGCAGCGTGGCCCCAGGGGGGAGGGAGACCCAGTACTTC.

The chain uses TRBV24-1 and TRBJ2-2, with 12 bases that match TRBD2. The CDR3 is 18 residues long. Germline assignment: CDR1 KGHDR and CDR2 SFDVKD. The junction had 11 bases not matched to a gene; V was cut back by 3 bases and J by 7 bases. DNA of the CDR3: TGTGCCACCAGTGATAGGATTCCGACTAGCGGGAGCGTCGGGGAGCTGTTTTTT. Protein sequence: CATSDRIPTSGSVGELFF.

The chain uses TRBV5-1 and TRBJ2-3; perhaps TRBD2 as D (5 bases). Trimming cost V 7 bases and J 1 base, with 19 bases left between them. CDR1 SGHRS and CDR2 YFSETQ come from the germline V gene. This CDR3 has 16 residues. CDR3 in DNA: TGCGCCAGCGCTCATACCGGGGTTGCGGGCACAGATACGCAGTATTTT. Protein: CASAHTGVAGTDTQYF.

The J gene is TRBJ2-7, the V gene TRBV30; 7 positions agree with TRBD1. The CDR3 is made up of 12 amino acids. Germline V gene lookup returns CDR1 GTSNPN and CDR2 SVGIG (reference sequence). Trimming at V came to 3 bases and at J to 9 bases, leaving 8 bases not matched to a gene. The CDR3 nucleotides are TGTGCCTGGAGGGCTAACGACAGGGCGCAGTACTTC. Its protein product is CAWRANDRAQYF.

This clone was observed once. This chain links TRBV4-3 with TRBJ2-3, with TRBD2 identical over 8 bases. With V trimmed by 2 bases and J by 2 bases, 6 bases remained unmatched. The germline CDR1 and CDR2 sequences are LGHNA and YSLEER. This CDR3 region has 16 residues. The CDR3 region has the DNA TGCGCCAGCAGCCAAAATGCGGGGGGCTACACAGATACGCAGTATTTT. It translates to CASSQNAGGYTDTQYF.

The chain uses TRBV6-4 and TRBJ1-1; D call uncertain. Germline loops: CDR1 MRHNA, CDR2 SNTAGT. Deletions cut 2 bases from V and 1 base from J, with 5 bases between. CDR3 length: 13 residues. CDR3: CASSDEGNTEAFF. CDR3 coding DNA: TGTGCCAGCAGTGACGAGGGGAACACTGAAGCTTTCTTT.

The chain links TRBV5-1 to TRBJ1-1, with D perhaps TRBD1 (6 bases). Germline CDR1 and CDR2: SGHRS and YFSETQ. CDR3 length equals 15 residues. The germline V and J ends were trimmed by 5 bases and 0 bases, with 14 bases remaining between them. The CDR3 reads CASSFHRAMNTEAFF. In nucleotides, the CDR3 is TGCGCCAGCAGTTTCCACAGGGCTATGAACACTGAAGCTTTCTTT. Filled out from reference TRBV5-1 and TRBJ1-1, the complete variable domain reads KAGVTQTPRYLIKTRGQQVTLSCSPISGHRSVSWYQQTPGQGLQFLFEYFSETQRNKGNFPGRFSGRQFSNSRSEMNVSTLELGDSALYLCASSFHRAMNTEAFFGQGTRLTVV.

The CDR3 loop reads CASSPRTSGGNEQYF. Written as DNA, the CDR3 is TGTGCCAGTAGTCCCCGGACTAGCGGGGGAAACGAGCAGTACTTC. The chain recombines TRBV19 with TRBJ2-7, with 13 nucleotides matching TRBD2. Germline-derived CDR1 and CDR2 are LNHDA and SQIVND (reference sequence). V lost 5 bases, J lost 5 bases, and 6 bases stayed unmatched. The CDR3 consists of 15 residues.

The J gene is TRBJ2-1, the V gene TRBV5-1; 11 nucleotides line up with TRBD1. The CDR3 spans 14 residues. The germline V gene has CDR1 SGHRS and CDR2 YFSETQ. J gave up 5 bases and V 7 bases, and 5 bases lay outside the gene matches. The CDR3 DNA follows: TGCGCCAGCCAAAGGACAGGGGGCCACAATGAGCAGTTCTTC. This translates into CASQRTGGHNEQFF. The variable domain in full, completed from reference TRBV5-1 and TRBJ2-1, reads KAGVTQTPRYLIKTRGQQVTLSCSPISGHRSVSWYQQTPGQGLQFLFEYFSETQRNKGNFPGRFSGRQFSNSRSEMNVSTLELGDSALYLCASQRTGGHNEQFFGPGTRLTVL.

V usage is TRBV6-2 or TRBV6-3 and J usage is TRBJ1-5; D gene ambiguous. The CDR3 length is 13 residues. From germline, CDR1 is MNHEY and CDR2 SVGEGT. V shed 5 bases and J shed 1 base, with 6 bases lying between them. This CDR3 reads CASSEVSNQPQHF. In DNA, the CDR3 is TGTGCCAGCAGTGAGGTGAGCAATCAGCCCCAGCATTTT.

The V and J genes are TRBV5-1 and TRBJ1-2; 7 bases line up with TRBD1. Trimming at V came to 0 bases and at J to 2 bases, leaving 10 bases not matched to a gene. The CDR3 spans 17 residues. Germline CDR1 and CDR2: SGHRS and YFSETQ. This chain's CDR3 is CASSLAKTGPQNYGYTF. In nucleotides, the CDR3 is TGCGCCAGCAGCTTGGCCAAGACAGGGCCCCAAAACTATGGCTACACCTTC. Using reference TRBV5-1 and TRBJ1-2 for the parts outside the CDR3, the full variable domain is KAGVTQTPRYLIKTRGQQVTLSCSPISGHRSVSWYQQTPGQGLQFLFEYFSETQRNKGNFPGRFSGRQFSNSRSEMNVSTLELGDSALYLCASSLAKTGPQNYGYTFGSGTRLTVV.